This record covers a single TCR beta chain. Its target is unknown. Each CDR3 protein gets one entry after TCRdb re-called the 5' RACE reads with MiXCR. The sample holds approximately 270,000 distinct CDR3 sequences; roughly 17% are singletons and the top ten take roughly 23%. This entry comes from a study of T-cell memory formation after mild COVID-19. Study results and caveats: Prior to infection, memory already included some responding clones, suggesting cross-reactive memory joined. Mainly CM and EM harbored the contracting CD4+ clones; mainly EMRA harbored the CD8+ ones.

The CDR3 is 16 residues long. V shed 4 bases, J shed 5 bases, and the junction held 13 bases outside the gene matches. The germline CDR1 and CDR2 sequences are SGHRS and YFSETQ. The receptor comes from a man aged 18 to 30 who had mild COVID-19 (a few samples of this study predate the infection). Cell type and time point are not known. Sequences were obtained from PBMCs or a T cell subset sorted from them (not recorded which). The chain links TRBV5-1 to TRBJ2-5; 8 bases agree with TRBD2. CDR3 loop: CASSRGPRTSWETQYF. In DNA form, the CDR3 reads TGCGCCAGCAGCCGGGGTCCTCGGACTAGCTGGGAGACCCAGTACTTC.